This entry describes one T cell receptor beta chain. The sample belongs to a study of blood T cell repertoires in COVID-19. Study-level background: T cells, B-cell-depleted T cells, or PBMCs provided the cDNA or gDNA that served as material.

Original processing notes: Cell counts per sample came from amplifying reference gene primers. Using immunoSEQ multiplex PCR, the repertoire was profiled, and TCRdb retains in-frame clones only, with some absent. The V and J calls and the clone size are those of that table, but D and trimming were determined from the DNA. This repertoire shows approximately 170,000 clones, around 86% found once; its top ten account for around 6.5%. Germline V lookup: CDR1 PRHDT, CDR2 FYEKMQ (reference sequence). This CDR3 has 15 amino acids. V dropped 5 bases and J dropped 2; count of bases not matched to a gene: 6. The receptor's source is a woman older than 75 in a cohort sampled during active or convalescent COVID-19. The rearrangement uses TRBV13 and TRBJ2-3; 8 nucleotides line up with TRBD1. Material: peripheral blood. The CDR3 protein is CASSPLTGDTDTQYF. CDR3 bases: TGTGCCAGCAGCCCTCTGACAGGGGACACAGATACGCAGTATTTT.